These 19 T cell receptor beta chains originate from one sample sequenced in a study of cytomegalovirus exposure and HLA in healthy donors. PCR involved 60 Vbeta and 13 Jbeta primers. The table came from immunoSEQ multiplex PCR; TCRdb's copy has only in-frame clones and leaves some out. Among around 120,000 clones, 65% to 80% were seen once, and the ten largest hold 30%. Sequencing input: PBMCs. Receptors were obtained from a man between 60 and 70 years old in good health and CMV-seropositive.

The V call is TRBV5-1, the J call TRBJ1-4, with a tentative D call TRBD1 (5 bases). Trimming shortened V by 4 bases and J by 5 bases, and 12 bases separated the two germline ends. Germline V gene data show CDR1 as SGHRS and CDR2 as YFSETQ. The CDR3 sequence is 14 residues long. CDR3 sequence (DNA): TGCGCCAGCAGCCGTCGGGGGATAAATGAAAAACTGTTTTTT. Its protein is CASSRRGINEKLFF.

This sequence joins TRBV7-2 and TRBJ1-5; the D gene is possibly TRBD1 (6 bases). V dropped 1 base and J dropped 9 bases, with 16 bases sitting between them. The CDR3 contains 15 residues. CDR1 SGHTA and CDR2 FQGNSA come from the germline V gene. The CDR3 spells CASSLVLGAYGPQHF. CDR3 nucleotide sequence: TGTGCCAGCAGCTTAGTTCTGGGGGCTTATGGGCCCCAGCATTTT. The full variable domain, rest sourced from reference TRBV7-2 and TRBJ1-5, is GAGVSQSPSNKVTEKGKDVELRCDPISGHTALYWYRQSLGQGLEFLIYFQGNSAPDKSGLPSDRFSAERTGGSVSTLTIQRTQQEDSAVYLCASSLVLGAYGPQHFGDGTRLSIL.

V is TRBV7-8 and J is TRBJ2-1; 8 bases are a match to TRBD1. Looked up from germline, CDR1 is SGHVS and CDR2 is FQNEAQ. V was clipped by 11 bases and J by 3 bases; unmatched bases: 9. This CDR3 spans 14 amino acids. CDR3 nucleotides: TGTGCCGGGGCCCGGGACAGGTTCTACAATGAGCAGTTCTTC. It yields the protein CAGARDRFYNEQFF.

This clone was seen a single time. The chain has TRBV29-1 and TRBJ2-1; 14 bases match TRBD2. There are 15 residues in the CDR3. The germline CDR1 and CDR2 sequences are SQVTM and ANQGSEA. The junction had 7 bases not matched to a gene; V was cut back by 6 bases and J by 6 bases. The CDR3 region is CSVRGTSGSLNEQFF. CDR3 nucleotides: TGCAGCGTCCGAGGGACTAGCGGGAGTCTCAATGAGCAGTTCTTC.

The rearrangement uses TRBV6-6 and TRBJ2-7; TRBD2 aligns across 8 bases. The germline CDR1 and CDR2 sequences are MNHNY and SVGAGI (reference sequence). This CDR3 has 13 amino acids. V lost 8 bases and J lost 2; bases outside the gene matches: 5. CDR3 region: CASGGGPTYEQYF. The CDR3 region has the DNA TGTGCCAGCGGCGGGGGGCCCACCTACGAGCAGTACTTC.

This chain connects TRBV27 to TRBJ1-4, with D perhaps matching TRBD1 (6 bases). The V end was cut by 5 bases, the J end by 8 bases, with 15 bases between. CDR3 size: 14 residues. The germline V gene encodes CDR1 MNHEY and CDR2 SMNVEV (reference sequence). The DNA of the CDR3 is TGTGCCAGCAGTCCCTTTAGGGGGACGGAAAAACTGTTTTTT. Protein sequence: CASSPFRGTEKLFF.

This clone was observed a few times. The junction shows a germline mismatch at one end, possibly a read error. The V and J genes are TRBV12-5 and TRBJ2-2, with 11 bases lining up with TRBD2. CDR3 length equals 17 residues. CDR1 is LGHNT and CDR2 is FRNRAP in the germline V gene. The CDR3 reads CASALGTSGRNTGELFF. The CDR3 nucleotides read TGTGCTAGTGCTTTGGGGACTAGCGGCAGGAACACCGGGGAGCTGTTTTTT.

CDR3: CASSLPDRGNEKLFF. In DNA, the CDR3 is TGTGCCAGCAGTTTACCCGACAGGGGCAATGAAAAACTGTTTTTT. The chain carries TRBV28 and TRBJ1-4; 8 nucleotides align to TRBD1. J gave up 5 bases and V 2 bases, and 4 bases lay outside the gene matches. Germline assignment: CDR1 MDHEN and CDR2 SYDVKM. This CDR3 region has 15 residues.

The rearrangement joins TRBV5-4 to TRBJ2-3; TRBD2 matches 9 bases. The CDR3 has 15 residues. The germline gives CDR1 SGHNT, CDR2 YYREEE (reference sequence). J was trimmed by 2 bases and V by 2 bases; bases with no gene match: 3. The CDR3 DNA reads TGTGCCAGCAGCTTCCGACTAGCGGACACAGATACGCAGTATTTT. Protein: CASSFRLADTDTQYF.

This clone was detected only once. The chain couples TRBV5-1 to TRBJ2-7; TRBD1 agrees at 10 bases. The trim removed 5 bases at V and 7 bases at J, leaving 9 bases unmatched. The CDR3 has 14 amino acids. Germline CDR1 reads SGHRS; CDR2 reads YFSETQ. The CDR3 here is CASSRRTGGTEQYF. CDR3 coding DNA: TGCGCCAGCAGTAGGAGGACAGGGGGTACGGAGCAGTACTTC.

J is TRBJ2-7 and V is TRBV18; TRBD1 agrees at 9 bases. Losses at the gene ends were 2 bases for V and 4 bases for J; bases not matched to a gene: 6. This CDR3 spans 15 amino acids. Germline-derived CDR1 and CDR2 are KGHSH and LQKENI. CDR3 nucleotide sequence: TGTGCCAGCTCACCAGGGACCGGGACAGGGTACGAGCAGTACTTC. Amino acids: CASSPGTGTGYEQYF.

This chain connects TRBV6-1 to TRBJ2-5; a weak D match, TRBD2 (6 bases). The DNA matches TRBJ2-7 better at its end, which makes the J call doubtful. Germline V gene lookup returns CDR1 MNHNS and CDR2 SASEGT. The CDR3 extends over 14 amino acids. The CDR3 DNA is TGTGCCAGCAGTGAAAATAGCGGACCCTACGAGCAGTACTTC. Its protein product is CASSENSGPYEQYF.

DNA for the CDR3: TGTGCCAGCAGCTTAGGGGGACAGGCAACTAATGAAAAACTGTTTTTT. Translated, it gives CASSLGGQATNEKLFF. This rearrangement joins TRBV11-2 to TRBJ1-4, with 8 bases identical to TRBD1. The length of the CDR3 is 16 residues. Trimming at V came to 1 base and at J to 0 bases, leaving 1 base not matched to a gene. Per the germline V gene, CDR1 is SGHAT and CDR2 is FQNNGV. Using reference TRBV11-2 and TRBJ1-4 for the parts outside the CDR3, the full variable domain is EAGVAQSPRYKIIEKRQSVAFWCNPISGHATLYWYQQILGQGPKLLIQFQNNGVVDDSQLPKDRFSAERLKGVDSTLKIQPAKLEDSAVYLCASSLGGQATNEKLFFGSGTQLSVL.

The rearrangement uses TRBV2 and TRBJ1-6, with D perhaps TRBD1 (6 bases). The germline CDR1 and CDR2 sequences are SNHLY and FYNNEI. Trimming removed 6 bases from V and 11 bases from J, with 17 bases in between. The CDR3 contains 14 residues. CDR3 nucleotide sequence: TGTGCCAGCAGCCCTAAAGGGGGTCGGACACCCCTCCACTTT. Its translation is CASSPKGGRTPLHF.

The chain recombines TRBV7-2 with TRBJ2-7; 9 bases are shared with TRBD2. The CDR3 totals 15 residues. V was clipped by 5 bases and J by 2 bases; unmatched bases: 7. Germline CDR1 reads SGHTA; CDR2 reads FQGNSA. For the CDR3, the DNA is TGTGCCAGCAGCACGGGACTAGCACTAACCTACGAGCAGTACTTC. Translated, it gives CASSTGLALTYEQYF.

Notes on this clone: This likely stems from a read error, as it lies one base from a far larger clone. The same CDR3 is also encoded by other DNA sequences in this sample. This chain joins TRBV7-6 and TRBJ1-1; unclear D gene. The length of the CDR3 is 17 residues. Germline V lookup: CDR1 SGHVS, CDR2 FNYEAQ. The V end was cut by 4 bases, the J end by 4 bases, with 22 bases between. CDR3 DNA sequence: TGTGCCAGCAGCTCGAGAGGAGGCGGCTCACACCCCACTGAAGCTTTCTTT. Amino acid sequence: CASSSRGGGSHPTEAFF. The complete variable domain, with remaining parts taken from reference TRBV7-6 and TRBJ1-1, reads GAGVSQSPRYKVTKRGQDVALRCDPISGHVSLYWYRQALGQGPEFLTYFNYEAQQDKSGLPNDRFSAERPEGSISTLTIQRTEQRDSAMYRCASSSRGGGSHPTEAFFGQGTRLTVV.

The rearrangement links TRBV9 to TRBJ2-1; the D gene is possibly TRBD1 (5 bases). Germline CDR1 reads SGDLS; CDR2 reads YYNGEE. Trimming shortened V by 0 bases and J by 6 bases, and 13 bases separated the two germline ends. The CDR3 is made up of 15 amino acids. CDR3 sequence reads: CASSVEGLSGNEQFF. CDR3 DNA: TGTGCCAGCAGCGTAGAGGGGCTTAGTGGCAATGAGCAGTTCTTC.

The chain links TRBV18 to TRBJ2-2; no definite D call. Between the trimmed V and J ends, which lost 3 bases and 1 base, there was a span of 9 bases. Germline CDR1 reads KGHSH; CDR2 reads LQKENI. The CDR3 extends over 15 amino acids. The CDR3 DNA is TGTGCCAGCTCACCGCTTACAGTGAACACCGGGGAGCTGTTTTTT. Translated: CASSPLTVNTGELFF. The whole variable domain, remainder taken from reference TRBV18 and TRBJ2-2, is NAGVMQNPRHLVRRRGQEARLRCSPMKGHSHVYWYRQLPEEGLKFMVYLQKENIIDESGMPKERFSAEFPKEGPSILRIQQVVRGDSAAYFCASSPLTVNTGELFFGEGSRLTVL.

This clone was recorded once. The chain recombines TRBV29-1 with TRBJ2-4; no reliable D call. Germline V gives CDR1 SQVTM, CDR2 ANQGSEA. There are 16 residues in the CDR3. Trimming stripped 2 bases from V and 3 bases from J, with 17 bases between. DNA for the CDR3: TGCAGCGTTGAATCACCACAGAATACATTCAAAAACATTCAGTACTTC. Protein: CSVESPQNTFKNIQYF.